This T cell receptor (beta chain) emerged from a study of post-analysis software for immune sequencing data. V lost 6 bases to trimming and J lost 8 bases; unmatched junction nucleotides: 9. Germline CDR1 and CDR2: SQVTM and ANQGSEA. CDR3 length: 14 residues. This clonotype was detected only a few times. The antigen is not known. TCR beta libraries were prepared from cDNA with unique molecular identifiers. Once 1 to 10 million T cells were used, roughly 490,000 cDNA molecules resulted. Via MiXCR, TCRdb re-called the PCR reads, giving one row per CDR3 protein. The table has about 540,000 distinct CDR3 sequences, 30% to 40% seen once. Study outcomes and limitations: For normalized Chao1 diversity, multiple sclerosis patients scored significantly lower than controls did. Several TRBV segments (TRBV5-6, TRBV5-1 and TRBV20-1 among them) occurred more frequently in patients than in controls. By F measure, strong co-clustering occurred among samples prepared in the same batch.

Material: blood. The V and J genes are TRBV29-1 and TRBJ2-5, with 13 bases lining up with TRBD2. This receptor was taken from a girl between 2 and 17 years old with multiple sclerosis. CDR3 sequence (DNA): TGCAGCGTGGGGACTAGCGGGGCACTGGGCACCCAGTACTTC. As protein: CSVGTSGALGTQYF.